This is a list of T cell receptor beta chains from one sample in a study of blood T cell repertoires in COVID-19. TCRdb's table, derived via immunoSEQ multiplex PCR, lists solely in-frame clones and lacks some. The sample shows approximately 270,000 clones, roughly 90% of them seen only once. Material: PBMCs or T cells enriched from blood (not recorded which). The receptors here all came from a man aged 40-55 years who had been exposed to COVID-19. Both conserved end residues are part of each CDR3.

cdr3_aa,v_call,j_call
CAWSQGRDLPQHF,TRBV30,TRBJ1-5
CASSLAEVANTEAFF,TRBV7-9,TRBJ1-1
CASSPRTGYGYTF,TRBV11-3,TRBJ1-2
CASSKPRDRAKLNIQYF,TRBV25-1,TRBJ2-4
CASSDGQGGSDEQFF,TRBV2,TRBJ2-1
CASSGEQETQYF,TRBV6-1,TRBJ2-5
CASSFLSGTDTQYF,TRBV28,TRBJ2-3
CASSGGLAGGLEQFF,TRBV5-1,TRBJ2-1
CASSQQDYNSPLHF,TRBV3-1/TRBV3-2,TRBJ1-6
CASSRSRTSGNLWETQYF,TRBV4-3,TRBJ2-5
CASSQEPLVRGNSPLHF,TRBV4-2,TRBJ1-6
CASSFLVPGREHYGYTF,TRBV27,TRBJ1-2
CASSQEWGQGFQPQHF,TRBV4-2,TRBJ1-5
CASSLDRATADGYTF,TRBV7-9,TRBJ1-2
CASSFMDLNEQFF,TRBV27,TRBJ2-1
CASSPSGSNNSPLHF,TRBV9,TRBJ1-6
CASSPAPGTGGYTF,TRBV11-2,TRBJ1-2
CASSQDWGLAGARDTQYF,TRBV4-2,TRBJ2-3
CATSDPTRTGELFF,TRBV24-1,TRBJ2-2
CASSRIRRNTEAFF,TRBV28,TRBJ1-1
CAWDRVQSPLHF,TRBV30,TRBJ1-6
CASSFMAGGEKLFF,TRBV7-9,TRBJ1-4
CASSQVISGIYEQYF,TRBV3-1/TRBV3-2,TRBJ2-7